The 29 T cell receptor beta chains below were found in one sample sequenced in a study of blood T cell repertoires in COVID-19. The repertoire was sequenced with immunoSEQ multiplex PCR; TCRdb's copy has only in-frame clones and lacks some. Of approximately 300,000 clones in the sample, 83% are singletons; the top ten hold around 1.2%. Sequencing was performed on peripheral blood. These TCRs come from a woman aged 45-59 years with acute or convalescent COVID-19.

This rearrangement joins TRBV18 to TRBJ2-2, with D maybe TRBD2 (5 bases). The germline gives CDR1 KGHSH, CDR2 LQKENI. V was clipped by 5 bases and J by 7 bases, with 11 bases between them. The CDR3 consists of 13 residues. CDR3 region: CASSEGVGGELFF. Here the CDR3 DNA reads TGTGCCAGCTCAGAGGGAGTCGGCGGGGAGCTGTTTTTT.

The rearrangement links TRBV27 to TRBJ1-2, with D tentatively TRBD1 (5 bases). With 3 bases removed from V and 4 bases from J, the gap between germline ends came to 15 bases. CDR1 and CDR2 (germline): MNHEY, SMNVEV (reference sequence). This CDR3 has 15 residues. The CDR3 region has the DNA TGTGCCAGCAGTTTTGGGCCCAGGGCTCCCTATGGCTACACCTTC. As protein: CASSFGPRAPYGYTF.

CDR3 residues: CASSLVPSGEQFF. CDR3 bases: TGTGCCAGCAGCTTAGTTCCCAGCGGGGAGCAGTTCTTC. The J gene is TRBJ2-1, the V gene TRBV11-2, with a tentative D call TRBD2 (6 bases). This CDR3 spans 13 amino acids. V lost 1 base and J 10 bases, leaving 11 bases between the germline ends. CDR1 is SGHAT and CDR2 is FQNNGV in the germline V gene.

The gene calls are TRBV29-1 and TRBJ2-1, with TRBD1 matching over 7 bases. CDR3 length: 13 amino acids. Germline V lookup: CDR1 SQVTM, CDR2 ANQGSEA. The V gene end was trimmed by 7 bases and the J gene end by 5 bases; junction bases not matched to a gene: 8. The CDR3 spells CSAEGQTNNEQFF. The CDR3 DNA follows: TGCAGCGCCGAGGGACAGACTAACAATGAGCAGTTCTTC.

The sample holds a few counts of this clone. The CDR3 coding sequence is TGTGCCAGCAGTCCGGACAGGAATAATCAGCCCCAGCATTTT. Translated: CASSPDRNNQPQHF. The V and J genes are TRBV6-2 or TRBV6-3 and TRBJ1-5, with 7 nucleotides matching TRBD1. V lost 5 bases to trimming and J lost 4 bases; unmatched junction nucleotides: 5. CDR3 size: 14 residues. CDR1 MNHEY and CDR2 SVGEGT come from the germline V gene.

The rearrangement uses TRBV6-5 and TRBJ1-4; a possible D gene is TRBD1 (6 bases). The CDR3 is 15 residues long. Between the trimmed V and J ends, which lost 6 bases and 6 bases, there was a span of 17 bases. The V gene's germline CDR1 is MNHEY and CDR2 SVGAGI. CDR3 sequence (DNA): TGTGCCAGCAGCCTCTACCGGGACACCGATGAAAAACTGTTTTTT. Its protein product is CASSLYRDTDEKLFF.

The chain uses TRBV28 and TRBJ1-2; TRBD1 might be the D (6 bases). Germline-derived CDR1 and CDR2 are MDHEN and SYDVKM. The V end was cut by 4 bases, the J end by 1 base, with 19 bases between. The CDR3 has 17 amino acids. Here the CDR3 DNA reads TGTGCCAGCAGTTCTCGGGACACATCCTTCCTTAACTATGGCTACACCTTC. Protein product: CASSSRDTSFLNYGYTF.

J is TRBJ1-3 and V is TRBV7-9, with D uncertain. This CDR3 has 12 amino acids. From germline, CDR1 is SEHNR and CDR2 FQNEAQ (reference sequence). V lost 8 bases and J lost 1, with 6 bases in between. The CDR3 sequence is CASRSSGNTIYF. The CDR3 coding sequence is TGTGCCAGCCGCTCATCTGGAAACACCATATATTTT.

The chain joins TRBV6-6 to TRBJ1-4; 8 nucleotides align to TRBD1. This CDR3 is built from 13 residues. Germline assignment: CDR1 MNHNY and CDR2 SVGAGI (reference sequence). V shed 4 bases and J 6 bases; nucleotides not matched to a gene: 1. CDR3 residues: CASSLTGDEKLFF. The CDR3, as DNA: TGTGCCAGCAGTTTGACAGGGGATGAAAAACTGTTTTTT.

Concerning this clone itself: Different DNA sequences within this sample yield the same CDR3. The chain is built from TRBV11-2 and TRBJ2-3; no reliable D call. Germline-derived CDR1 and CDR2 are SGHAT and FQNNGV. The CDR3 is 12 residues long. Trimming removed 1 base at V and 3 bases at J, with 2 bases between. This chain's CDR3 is CASSLVTDTQYF. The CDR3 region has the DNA TGTGCCAGCAGCTTAGTAACAGATACGCAGTATTTT. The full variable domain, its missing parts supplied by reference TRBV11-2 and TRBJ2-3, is EAGVAQSPRYKIIEKRQSVAFWCNPISGHATLYWYQQILGQGPKLLIQFQNNGVVDDSQLPKDRFSAERLKGVDSTLKIQPAKLEDSAVYLCASSLVTDTQYFGPGTRLTVL.

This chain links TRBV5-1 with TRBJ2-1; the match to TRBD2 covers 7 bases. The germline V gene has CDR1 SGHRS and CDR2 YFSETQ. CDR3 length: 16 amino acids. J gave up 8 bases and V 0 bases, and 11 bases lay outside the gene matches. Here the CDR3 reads CASSLVGGSGSDEQFF. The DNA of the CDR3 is TGCGCCAGCAGCTTGGTTGGCGGGAGTGGCTCCGATGAGCAGTTCTTC.

The DNA of the CDR3 is TGCGCCAGCAGCCAAGTGGCCACCCTTTTGGACTATGGCTACACCTTC. Translated, it gives CASSQVATLLDYGYTF. The V and J genes are TRBV4-1 and TRBJ1-2; D not certain. Per the germline V gene, CDR1 is MGHRA and CDR2 is YSYEKL. V dropped 1 base and J dropped 3 bases, with 15 bases sitting between them. The CDR3 is made up of 16 amino acids.

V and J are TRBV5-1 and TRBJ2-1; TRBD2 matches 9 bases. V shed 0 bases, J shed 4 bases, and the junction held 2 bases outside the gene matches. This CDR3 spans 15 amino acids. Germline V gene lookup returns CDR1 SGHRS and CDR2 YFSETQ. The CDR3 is CASSLGLAAYNEQFF. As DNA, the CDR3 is TGCGCCAGCAGCTTGGGACTAGCGGCTTACAATGAGCAGTTCTTC.

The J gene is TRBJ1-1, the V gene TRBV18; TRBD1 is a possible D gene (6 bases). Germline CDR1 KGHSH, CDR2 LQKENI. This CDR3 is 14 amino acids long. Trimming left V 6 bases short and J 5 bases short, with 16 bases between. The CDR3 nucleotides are TGTGCCAGCTCTATTAAAGAGGGGGTGACTGAAGCTTTCTTT. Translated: CASSIKEGVTEAFF.

CDR3 residues: CASSQMGGPVPEAFF. CDR3 in DNA: TGTGCCAGCAGCCAAATGGGAGGACCCGTGCCTGAAGCTTTCTTT. The chain carries TRBV3-1 (or the pseudogene TRBV3-2) and TRBJ1-1, with D hard to call. In germline, CDR1 is LGHDT, CDR2 YNNKEL (reference sequence). Trimming shortened V by 2 bases and J by 6 bases, and 16 bases separated the two germline ends. The CDR3 contains 15 residues.

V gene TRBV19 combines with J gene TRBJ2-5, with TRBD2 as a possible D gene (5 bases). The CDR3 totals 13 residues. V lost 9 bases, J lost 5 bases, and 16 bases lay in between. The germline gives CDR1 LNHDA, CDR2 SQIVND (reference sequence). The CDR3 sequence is CASTGLSGETQYF. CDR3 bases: TGTGCCAGCACGGGTTTGTCGGGGGAGACCCAGTACTTC.

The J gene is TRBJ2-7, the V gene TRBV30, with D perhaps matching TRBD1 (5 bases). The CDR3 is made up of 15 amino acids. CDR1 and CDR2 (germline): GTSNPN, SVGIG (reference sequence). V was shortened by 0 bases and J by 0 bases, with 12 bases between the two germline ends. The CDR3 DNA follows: TGTGCCTGGAGTGTGGCAGGGCTAAGCTCCTACGAGCAGTACTTC. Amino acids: CAWSVAGLSSYEQYF. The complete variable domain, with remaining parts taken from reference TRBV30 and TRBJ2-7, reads SQTIHQWPATLVQPVGSPLSLECTVEGTSNPNLYWYRQAAGRGLQLLFYSVGIGQISSEVPQNLSASRPQDRQFILSSKKLLLSDSGFYLCAWSVAGLSSYEQYFGPGTRLTVT.

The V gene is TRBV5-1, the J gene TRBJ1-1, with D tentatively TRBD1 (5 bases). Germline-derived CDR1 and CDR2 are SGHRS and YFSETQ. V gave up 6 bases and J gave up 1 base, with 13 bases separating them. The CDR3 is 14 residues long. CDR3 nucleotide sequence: TGCGCCAGCAAAGAACAGGCCTCGAACACTGAAGCTTTCTTT. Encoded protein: CASKEQASNTEAFF.

This chain's CDR3 is CASSFQTGENTEAFF. CDR3 DNA sequence: TGTGCCAGCAGTTTCCAAACAGGGGAAAACACTGAAGCTTTCTTT. The chain combines TRBV6-5 with TRBJ1-1, with 7 bases lining up with TRBD1. Trimming removed 4 bases from V and 2 bases from J; junction bases left unmatched: 7. CDR1 MNHEY and CDR2 SVGAGI come from the germline V gene. The CDR3 spans 15 residues.

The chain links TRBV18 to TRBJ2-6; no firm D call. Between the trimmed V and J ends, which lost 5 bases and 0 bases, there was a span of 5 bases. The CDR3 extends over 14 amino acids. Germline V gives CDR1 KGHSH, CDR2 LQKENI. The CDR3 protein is CASSTSSGANVLTF. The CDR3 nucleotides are TGTGCCAGCTCAACCAGCTCTGGGGCCAACGTCCTGACTTTC. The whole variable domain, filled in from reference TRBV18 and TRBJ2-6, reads NAGVMQNPRHLVRRRGQEARLRCSPMKGHSHVYWYRQLPEEGLKFMVYLQKENIIDESGMPKERFSAEFPKEGPSILRIQQVVRGDSAAYFCASSTSSGANVLTFGAGSRLTVL.

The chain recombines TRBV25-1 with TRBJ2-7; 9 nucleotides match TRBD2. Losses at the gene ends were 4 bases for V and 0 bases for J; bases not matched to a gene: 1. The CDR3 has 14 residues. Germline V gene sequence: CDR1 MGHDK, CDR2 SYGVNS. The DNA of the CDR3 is TGTGCCAGCAGTGGTAGCGGGAGCTCCTACGAGCAGTACGTC. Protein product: CASSGSGSSYEQYV.

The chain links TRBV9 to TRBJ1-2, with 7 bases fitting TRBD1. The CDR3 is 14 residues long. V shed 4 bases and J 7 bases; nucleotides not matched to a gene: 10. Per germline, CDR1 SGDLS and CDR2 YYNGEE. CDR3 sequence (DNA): TGTGCCAGCAGCTTAGAGGGACAGAGGGGTGGCTACACCTTC. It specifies CASSLEGQRGGYTF.

DNA for the CDR3: TGTGCCAGCAGTTTTGACAGGGGCAATCAGCCCCAGCATTTT. Its translation: CASSFDRGNQPQHF. V is TRBV2 and J is TRBJ1-5, with TRBD1 identical over 7 bases. V trimming: 5 bases; J trimming: 2 bases; junction bases outside the gene matches: 3. Germline V gives CDR1 SNHLY, CDR2 FYNNEI. The CDR3 has 14 amino acids.

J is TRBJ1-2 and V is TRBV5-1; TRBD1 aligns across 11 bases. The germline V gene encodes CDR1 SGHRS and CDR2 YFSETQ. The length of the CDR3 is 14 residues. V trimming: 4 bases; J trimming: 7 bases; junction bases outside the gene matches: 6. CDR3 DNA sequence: TGCGCCAGCAGCGAGGGACAGGGGGAGTTTGGCTACACCTTC. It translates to CASSEGQGEFGYTF.

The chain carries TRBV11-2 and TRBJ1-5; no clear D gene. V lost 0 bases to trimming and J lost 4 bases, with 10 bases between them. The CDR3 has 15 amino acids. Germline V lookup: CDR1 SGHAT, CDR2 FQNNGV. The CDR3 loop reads CASSLDGRGNQPQHF. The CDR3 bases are TGTGCCAGCAGCTTAGATGGGCGGGGTAATCAGCCCCAGCATTTT. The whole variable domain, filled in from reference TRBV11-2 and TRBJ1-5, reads EAGVAQSPRYKIIEKRQSVAFWCNPISGHATLYWYQQILGQGPKLLIQFQNNGVVDDSQLPKDRFSAERLKGVDSTLKIQPAKLEDSAVYLCASSLDGRGNQPQHFGDGTRLSIL.

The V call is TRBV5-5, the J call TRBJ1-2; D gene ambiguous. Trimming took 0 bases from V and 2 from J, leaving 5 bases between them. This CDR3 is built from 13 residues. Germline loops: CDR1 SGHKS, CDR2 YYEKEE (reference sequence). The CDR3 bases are TGTGCCAGCAGCTTGGGGCCCAACTATGGCTACACCTTC. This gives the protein CASSLGPNYGYTF.

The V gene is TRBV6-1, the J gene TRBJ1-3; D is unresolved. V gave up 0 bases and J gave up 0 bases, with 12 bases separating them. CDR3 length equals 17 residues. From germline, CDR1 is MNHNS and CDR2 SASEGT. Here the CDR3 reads CASSEALWQNSGNTIYF. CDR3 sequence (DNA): TGTGCCAGCAGTGAAGCGCTGTGGCAGAACTCTGGAAACACCATATATTTT.

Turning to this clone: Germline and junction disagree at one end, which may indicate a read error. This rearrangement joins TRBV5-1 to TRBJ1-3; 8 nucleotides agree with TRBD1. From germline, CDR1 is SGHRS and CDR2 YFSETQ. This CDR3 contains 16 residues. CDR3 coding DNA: TGCGCCAGCAGTTTGGCAGGGGGCGCGGCGGGAAACACCATATATTTT. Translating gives CASSLAGGAAGNTIYF.

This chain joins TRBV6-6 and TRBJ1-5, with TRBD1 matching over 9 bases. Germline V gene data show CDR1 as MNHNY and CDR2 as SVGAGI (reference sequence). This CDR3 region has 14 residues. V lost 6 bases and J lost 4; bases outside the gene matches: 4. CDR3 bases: TGTGCCAGCAGCCGGACAGGGGCAAATCAGCCCCAGCATTTT. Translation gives CASSRTGANQPQHF.